This is a list of T cell receptor beta chains from one sample in a study of response to subunit inactivated influenza vaccine. From the RT-PCR reads, TCRdb called clonotypes with MiXCR, one entry per CDR3 protein. The data show over 650,000 distinct CDR3 sequences, less than 20% seen once. Sequences were derived from PBMCs from blood, sampled around 5 days after vaccination. The source of these receptors is a man aged 50 or older who received an inactivated influenza vaccine. Both conserved end residues are part of each CDR3. A D gene is named only where the DNA matches it firmly. The listing skips clone size in some rows; elsewhere it reads once, few, many or a size class.

>NA|NA|TRBV9|TRBJ2-5
TGTGCCAGCAGCGTCAGGGTTCGGGAGACCCAGTACTTC
CASSVRVRETQYF
>NA|few|TRBV12-3/TRBV12-4|TRBJ2-2
TGTGCCAGCAGTTTAGGCGGGGTAATCACCGGGGAGCTGTTTTTT
CASSLGGVITGELFF
>NA|NA|TRBV27|TRBJ1-6
TGTGCCAGCACCACCCTTCTGGACAGAGATAATTCACCCCTCCACTTT
CASTTLLDRDNSPLHF
>TRBD1|once|TRBV6-1|TRBJ2-3
TGTGCCAGCAGTGAAGGGACAGGTTCAGATACGCAGTATTTT
CASSEGTGSDTQYF
>NA|many|TRBV5-1|TRBJ1-1
TGCGCCAGCAGCCCCGGGATTGGCTTAGAAGCTTTCTTT
CASSPGIGLEAFF
>NA|few|TRBV5-5|TRBJ2-2
TGTGCCAGCAGCTTGGTGGTCAGGGAGACCGGGGAGCTGTTTTTT
CASSLVVRETGELFF
>NA|few|TRBV4-2|TRBJ2-3
TGTGCCAGCAGCCAAGGTTTCGGTGCAGGCATATTCACAGATACGCAGTATTTT
CASSQGFGAGIFTDTQYF
>NA|many|TRBV5-5|TRBJ2-2
TGTGCCAGCAGCTGGGGACGTAACACCGGGGAGCTGTTTTTT
CASSWGRNTGELFF
>TRBD1|NA|TRBV29-1|TRBJ2-7
TGCAGCGTCCGGAGGGGACAGGGAATCTACGAGCAGTACTTC
CSVRRGQGIYEQYF
>NA|NA|TRBV5-1|TRBJ2-5
TGCGCCAGCAGCAAGGAGGAAGGGACCCAGTACTTC
CASSKEEGTQYF